Below, 28 T cell receptor beta chains from the same sample are listed, as sequenced in a study of graft-versus-host responses after intestinal transplantation. The assay was immunoSEQ multiplex PCR, and TCRdb's table has in-frame clones only and misses some. The profile covers tens of thousands of clones, with 92% appearing a single time and over 40% taken by the ten largest. Source: PBMCs, taken about 260 days after intestinal transplant. Source of these receptors: a human patient who received an intestinal transplant, so some T cells may come from the graft donor.

V is TRBV28 and J is TRBJ1-2, with 9 bases aligning to TRBD1. V gave up 7 bases and J gave up 7 bases; unmatched junction bases: 13. The germline gives CDR1 MDHEN, CDR2 SYDVKM. This CDR3 is 15 amino acids long. This CDR3 is CASKGPGQGGTGYTF. CDR3 DNA sequence: TGTGCCAGCAAGGGGCCGGGACAGGGAGGTACTGGCTACACCTTC.

The chain combines TRBV2 with TRBJ2-3, with 7 bases lining up with TRBD1. The CDR3 runs 14 residues. V shed 7 bases, J shed 0 bases, and the junction held 4 bases outside the gene matches. Per germline, CDR1 SNHLY and CDR2 FYNNEI. Here the CDR3 reads CASNRQGSTDTQYF. The CDR3 bases are TGTGCCAGCAATCGACAGGGAAGCACAGATACGCAGTATTTT.

J is TRBJ1-6 and V is TRBV4-1; D might be TRBD1 (6 bases). Trimming took off 0 bases at V and 4 bases at J, with 10 bases between the two ends. This CDR3 region has 16 residues. Germline loops: CDR1 MGHRA, CDR2 YSYEKL. In nucleotides, the CDR3 is TGCGCCAGCAGCCAAGAACCAGGGGAATATAATTCACCCCTCCACTTT. As protein: CASSQEPGEYNSPLHF.

The V and J genes are TRBV5-1 and TRBJ2-1; the match to TRBD2 covers 7 bases. The CDR3 extends over 16 amino acids. The germline CDR1 and CDR2 sequences are SGHRS and YFSETQ. Unmatched junction bases numbered 10, after V lost 6 bases and J lost 1 base. Here the CDR3 DNA reads TGCGCCAGCAAGTGGGAGGGCCCCCGGTCCTACAATGAGCAGTTCTTC. The encoded protein is CASKWEGPRSYNEQFF.

The chain employs TRBV27 and TRBJ1-1, with 9 nucleotides matching TRBD1. Germline V CDR1 and CDR2: MNHEY, SMNVEV (reference sequence). The CDR3 covers 15 residues. The ends lost 6 bases at V and 3 bases at J; junction bases unmatched: 8. The CDR3 sequence is CASSYSGQGHTEAFF. CDR3 DNA: TGTGCCAGCAGCTACTCGGGACAGGGACACACTGAAGCTTTCTTT.

This chain uses TRBV27 with TRBJ2-3; D gene ambiguous. Trimming shortened V by 3 bases and J by 4 bases, and 5 bases separated the two germline ends. The germline CDR1 and CDR2 sequences are MNHEY and SMNVEV (reference sequence). CDR3 length equals 12 residues. The CDR3, as DNA: TGTGCCAGCAGTTTCGGGTCAGATACGCAGTATTTT. Residues: CASSFGSDTQYF.

The chain carries TRBV7-2 and TRBJ1-6; no reliable D call. This CDR3 comprises 14 residues. The V gene lost 1 base and the J gene lost 10 bases, with 11 bases spanning the gap. Germline loops: CDR1 SGHTA, CDR2 FQGNSA. The CDR3 region has the DNA TGTGCCAGCAGCTTAGTCCGACCGAACTCACCCCTCCACTTT. Its translation: CASSLVRPNSPLHF.

The chain has TRBV18 and TRBJ2-3; no clear D gene. The length of the CDR3 is 12 residues. Germline V CDR1 and CDR2: KGHSH, LQKENI. With 3 bases removed from V and 8 bases from J, the gap between germline ends came to 9 bases. DNA of the CDR3: TGTGCCAGCTCACCGGCCTTAGGTACGCAGTATTTT. It translates to CASSPALGTQYF.

This clone came up once. V is TRBV5-1 and J is TRBJ2-5; 8 positions agree with TRBD1. CDR1 SGHRS and CDR2 YFSETQ come from the germline V gene. The V segment lost 1 base and the J segment 4 bases; nucleotides outside the gene matches: 6. This CDR3 has 15 residues. Here the CDR3 reads CASSLIGTGGETQYF. The CDR3, as DNA: TGCGCCAGCAGCTTGATCGGGACAGGCGGAGAGACCCAGTACTTC.

The chain links TRBV9 to TRBJ2-1; 9 bases match TRBD2. The germline gives CDR1 SGDLS, CDR2 YYNGEE. The V segment lost 1 base and the J segment 2 bases; nucleotides outside the gene matches: 10. The CDR3 spans 18 residues. CDR3 DNA: TGTGCCAGCAGCGTAACTATCAGTAGCGGGAGAACCTACAATGAGCAGTTCTTC. Translated, it gives CASSVTISSGRTYNEQFF.

This clone was counted only a few times. This chain uses TRBV27 with TRBJ2-3; D possibly corresponds to TRBD2 (5 bases). Trimming left V 3 bases short and J 6 bases short, with 10 bases between. Germline values: CDR1 MNHEY, CDR2 SMNVEV (reference sequence). The CDR3 length is 13 residues. The CDR3 sequence: CASSFRGGDTQYF. CDR3 coding DNA: TGTGCCAGCAGTTTTCGGGGTGGGGATACGCAGTATTTT.

About this clone: The same CDR3 can be traced to other DNA sequences in this sample. The chain recombines TRBV10-3 with TRBJ2-7, with unresolved D. This CDR3 has 13 amino acids. Germline V gene sequence: CDR1 ENHRY, CDR2 SYGVKD. Trimming took 0 bases from V and 3 from J, leaving 6 bases between them. The CDR3 loop is CAISESGSYEQYF. CDR3 coding DNA: TGTGCCATCAGTGAGTCGGGCAGCTACGAGCAGTACTTC.

The chain employs TRBV6-4 and TRBJ2-7, with 8 bases fitting TRBD1. J gave up 4 bases and V 3 bases, and 8 bases lay outside the gene matches. The germline CDR1 and CDR2 sequences are MRHNA and SNTAGT. The CDR3 spans 15 residues. CDR3: CASSEEPGQVYEQYF. The CDR3 coding sequence is TGTGCCAGCAGTGAAGAACCGGGACAGGTATACGAGCAGTACTTC.

This chain uses TRBV13 with TRBJ1-1; D not certain. The germline V gene has CDR1 PRHDT and CDR2 FYEKMQ (reference sequence). The CDR3 spans 13 residues. V lost 0 bases to trimming and J lost 3 bases, with 5 bases between them. In DNA, the CDR3 is TGTGCCAGCAGCTTAGGCCGACACACTGAAGCTTTCTTT. The encoded protein is CASSLGRHTEAFF.

The V and J genes are TRBV6-6 and TRBJ2-1; TRBD2 matches at 8 bases. The CDR3 has 14 amino acids. Germline V lookup: CDR1 MNHNY, CDR2 SVGAGI (reference sequence). After removal of 8 bases from V and 2 bases from J, the junction contained 5 bases not matched to a gene. In DNA form, the CDR3 reads TGTGCCAGCGGCGTAGCGGGGACCTACAATGAGCAGTTCTTC. Translated: CASGVAGTYNEQFF.

This clone was seen just once. The V call is TRBV7-6, the J call TRBJ1-4; no firm D call. Trimming took off 1 base at V and 8 bases at J, with 5 bases between the two ends. Germline loops: CDR1 SGHVS, CDR2 FNYEAQ. This CDR3 contains 12 residues. The CDR3 nucleotides read TGTGCCAGCAGCTTAGACGGGGAAAAACTGTTTTTT. Protein product: CASSLDGEKLFF.

The chain employs TRBV5-6 and TRBJ2-1; 8 bases map to TRBD2. V trimming: 1 base; J trimming: 7 bases; junction bases outside the gene matches: 7. The CDR3 spans 15 residues. Germline-derived CDR1 and CDR2 are SGHDT and YYEEEE. The CDR3 sequence is CASSLRLAGVNEQFF. Here the CDR3 DNA reads TGTGCCAGCAGCTTGCGGCTAGCGGGTGTGAATGAGCAGTTCTTC.

The chain has TRBV7-9 and TRBJ2-7; D remains unclear. Trimming pared 3 bases from V and 2 bases from J, leaving 5 bases between. This CDR3 has 12 amino acids. The V gene's germline CDR1 is SEHNR and CDR2 FQNEAQ (reference sequence). This CDR3 reads CASSFDPYEQYF. The CDR3 DNA is TGTGCCAGCAGCTTCGACCCCTACGAGCAGTACTTC.

The gene calls are TRBV29-1 and TRBJ1-2; no firm D call. The CDR3 spans 10 residues. The V and J ends lost 3 bases and 4 bases respectively, with 3 bases between them. Germline V gene sequence: CDR1 SQVTM, CDR2 ANQGSEA. CDR3 residues: CSVEGYGYTF. CDR3 nucleotide sequence: TGCAGCGTTGAGGGCTATGGCTACACCTTC.

The CDR3 loop reads CASSVITGDLQFF. The CDR3 nucleotides read TGTGCCAGCAGTGTAATAACAGGGGACCTACAGTTCTTC. The V and J genes are TRBV6-1 and TRBJ2-1, with TRBD1 matching over 7 bases. CDR1 is MNHNS, CDR2 SASEGT, per germline. After removal of 4 bases from V and 13 bases from J, the junction contained 10 bases not matched to a gene. This CDR3 is built from 13 residues.

The chain employs TRBV28 and TRBJ1-4; D is unresolved. Trimming took off 6 bases at V and 7 bases at J, with 18 bases between the two ends. The CDR3 sequence is 15 residues long. The V gene's germline CDR1 is MDHEN and CDR2 SYDVKM. As DNA, the CDR3 is TGTGCCAGCAGCTTTCTCCGCTTCGGGCGTGAAAAACTGTTTTTT. It codes for CASSFLRFGREKLFF.

This clone was observed a single time. The V and J genes are TRBV4-1 and TRBJ2-7; a weak D match, TRBD2 (6 bases). Germline-derived CDR1 and CDR2 are MGHRA and YSYEKL. The CDR3 contains 14 residues. The germline V and J ends were trimmed by 1 base and 6 bases, with 13 bases remaining between them. CDR3 bases: TGCGCCAGCAGCCAAGGACTAGGAATCGGCGAGCAGTACTTC. This gives the protein CASSQGLGIGEQYF.

The chain has TRBV5-4 and TRBJ2-4, with TRBD2 identical over 9 bases. CDR1 is SGHNT and CDR2 is YYREEE in the germline V gene (reference sequence). The V segment lost 4 bases and the J segment 5 bases; nucleotides outside the gene matches: 10. The CDR3 consists of 16 residues. CDR3 sequence (DNA): TGTGCCAGCAGCCCGACGGGAGTAGCGGGAGAAAACATTCAGTACTTC. Its translation: CASSPTGVAGENIQYF.

The gene calls are TRBV19 and TRBJ2-7, with TRBD1 matching over 7 bases. The germline CDR1 and CDR2 sequences are LNHDA and SQIVND (reference sequence). V gave up 4 bases and J gave up 2 bases; unmatched junction bases: 8. The CDR3 extends over 15 amino acids. The CDR3 here is CASSKGGQGAYEQYF. In nucleotides, the CDR3 is TGTGCCAGTAGTAAAGGGGGCCAGGGAGCCTACGAGCAGTACTTC.

V gene TRBV27 combines with J gene TRBJ1-2; D ambiguous. Deletions cut 2 bases from V and 8 bases from J, with 15 bases between. The germline gives CDR1 MNHEY, CDR2 SMNVEV (reference sequence). This CDR3 is 14 amino acids long. The CDR3: CASSLGLQADGYTF. In DNA, the CDR3 is TGTGCCAGCAGTTTAGGACTACAAGCTGACGGCTACACCTTC.

This chain joins TRBV2 and TRBJ1-3, with a possible D match to TRBD1 (6 bases). The CDR3 sequence is 13 residues long. CDR1 SNHLY and CDR2 FYNNEI come from the germline V gene. Trimming left V 3 bases short and J 16 bases short, with 19 bases between. The CDR3 loop reads CASSEGTPGWRYF. CDR3 nucleotide sequence: TGTGCCAGCAGTGAGGGGACACCTGGATGGAGGTATTTT.

The chain uses TRBV5-1 and TRBJ1-1; D might be TRBD1 (6 bases). Germline values: CDR1 SGHRS, CDR2 YFSETQ. The CDR3 consists of 14 residues. V was cut by 4 bases and J by 1 base, with 11 bases left in between. The CDR3 here is CASSPRDTNTEAFF. The DNA for the CDR3 is TGCGCCAGCAGCCCCCGGGACACGAACACTGAAGCTTTCTTT.

The chain joins TRBV5-6 to TRBJ2-1; D gene uncertain. CDR3 length: 15 residues. Germline lookup yields CDR1 SGHDT and CDR2 YYEEEE. V dropped 4 bases and J dropped 2 bases, with 13 bases sitting between them. The CDR3 loop is CASSPTTAPYNEQFF. The CDR3 region has the DNA TGTGCCAGCAGCCCAACTACAGCCCCCTACAATGAGCAGTTCTTC.